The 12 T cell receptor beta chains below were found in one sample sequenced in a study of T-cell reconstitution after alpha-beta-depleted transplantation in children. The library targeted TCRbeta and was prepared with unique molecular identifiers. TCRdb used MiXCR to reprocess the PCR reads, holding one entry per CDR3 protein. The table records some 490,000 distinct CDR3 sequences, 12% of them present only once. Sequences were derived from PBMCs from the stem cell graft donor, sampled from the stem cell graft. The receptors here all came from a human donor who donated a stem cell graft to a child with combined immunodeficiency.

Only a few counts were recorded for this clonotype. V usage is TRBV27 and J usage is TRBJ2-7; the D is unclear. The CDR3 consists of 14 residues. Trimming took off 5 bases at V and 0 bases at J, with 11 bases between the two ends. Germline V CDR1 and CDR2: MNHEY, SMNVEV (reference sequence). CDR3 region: CASSPLELSYEQYF. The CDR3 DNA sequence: TGTGCCAGCAGTCCTCTAGAACTCTCCTACGAGCAGTACTTC.

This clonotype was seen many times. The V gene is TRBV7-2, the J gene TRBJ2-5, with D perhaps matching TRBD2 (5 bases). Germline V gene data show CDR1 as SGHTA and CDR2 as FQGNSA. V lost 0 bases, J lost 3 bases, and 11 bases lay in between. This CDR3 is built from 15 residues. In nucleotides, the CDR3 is TGTGCCAGCAGCTTAGCTGGTAGCGCAGAAGAGACCCAGTACTTC. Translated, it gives CASSLAGSAEETQYF.

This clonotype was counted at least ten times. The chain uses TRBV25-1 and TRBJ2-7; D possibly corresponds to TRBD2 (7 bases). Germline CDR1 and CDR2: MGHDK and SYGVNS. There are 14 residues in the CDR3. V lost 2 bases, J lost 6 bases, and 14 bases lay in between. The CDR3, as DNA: TGTGCCAGCAGTGAAAGGGGGGTAGCGGGCGAGCAGTACTTC. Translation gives CASSERGVAGEQYF.

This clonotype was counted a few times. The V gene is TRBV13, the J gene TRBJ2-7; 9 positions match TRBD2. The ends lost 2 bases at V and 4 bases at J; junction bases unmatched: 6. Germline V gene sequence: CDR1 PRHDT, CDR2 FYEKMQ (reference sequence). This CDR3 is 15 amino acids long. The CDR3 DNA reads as TGTGCCAGCAGCTTAATGGCTAGCGGGGTTTACGAGCAGTACTTC. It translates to CASSLMASGVYEQYF.

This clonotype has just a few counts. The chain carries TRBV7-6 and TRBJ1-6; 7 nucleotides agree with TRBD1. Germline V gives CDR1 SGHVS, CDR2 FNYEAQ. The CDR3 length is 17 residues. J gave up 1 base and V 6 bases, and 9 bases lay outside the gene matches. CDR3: CASRETGTASYNSPLHF. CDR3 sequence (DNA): TGTGCCAGCAGGGAAACCGGGACAGCATCCTATAATTCACCCCTCCACTTT.

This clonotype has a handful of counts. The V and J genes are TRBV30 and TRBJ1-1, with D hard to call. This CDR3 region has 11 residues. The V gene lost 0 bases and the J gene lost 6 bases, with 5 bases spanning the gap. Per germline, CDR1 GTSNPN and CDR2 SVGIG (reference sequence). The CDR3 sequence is CAWSVGPEAFF. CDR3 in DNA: TGTGCCTGGAGTGTGGGCCCTGAAGCTTTCTTT.

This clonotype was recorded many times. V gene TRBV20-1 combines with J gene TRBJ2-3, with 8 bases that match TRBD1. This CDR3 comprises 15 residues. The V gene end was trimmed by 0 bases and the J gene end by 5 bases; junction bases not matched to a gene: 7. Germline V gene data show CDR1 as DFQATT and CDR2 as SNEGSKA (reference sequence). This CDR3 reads CSARDTLDRGDTQYF. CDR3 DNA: TGCAGTGCTAGAGATACCCTTGACAGGGGAGATACGCAGTATTTT.

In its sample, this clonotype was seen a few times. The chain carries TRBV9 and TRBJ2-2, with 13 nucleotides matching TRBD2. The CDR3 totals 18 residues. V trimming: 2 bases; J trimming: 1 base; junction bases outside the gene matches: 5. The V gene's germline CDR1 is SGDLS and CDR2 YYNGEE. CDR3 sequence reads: CASSVGLAGEGNTGELFF. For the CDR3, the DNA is TGTGCCAGCAGCGTTGGACTAGCGGGAGAGGGGAACACCGGGGAGCTGTTTTTT.

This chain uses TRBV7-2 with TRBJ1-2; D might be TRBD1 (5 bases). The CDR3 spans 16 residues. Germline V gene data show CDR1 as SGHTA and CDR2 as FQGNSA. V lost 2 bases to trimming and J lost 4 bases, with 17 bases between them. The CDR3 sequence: CASSLTSWDDTYGYTF. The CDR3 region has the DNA TGTGCCAGCAGCTTAACTTCTTGGGACGATACCTATGGCTACACCTTC.

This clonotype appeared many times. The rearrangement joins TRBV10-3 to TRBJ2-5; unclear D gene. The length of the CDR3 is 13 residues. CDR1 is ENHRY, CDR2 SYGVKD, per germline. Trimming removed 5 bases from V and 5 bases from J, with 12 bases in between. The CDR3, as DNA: TGTGCCATCAGTAAGGGATCTGGCGAGACCCAGTACTTC. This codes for CAISKGSGETQYF.

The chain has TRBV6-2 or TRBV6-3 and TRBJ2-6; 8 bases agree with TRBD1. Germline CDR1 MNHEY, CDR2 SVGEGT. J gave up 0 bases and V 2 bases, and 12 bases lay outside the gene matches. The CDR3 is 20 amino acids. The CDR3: CASSYHIPGQVLSGANVLTF. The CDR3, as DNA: TGTGCCAGCAGTTACCACATTCCGGGACAGGTTCTCTCTGGGGCCAACGTCCTGACTTTC.

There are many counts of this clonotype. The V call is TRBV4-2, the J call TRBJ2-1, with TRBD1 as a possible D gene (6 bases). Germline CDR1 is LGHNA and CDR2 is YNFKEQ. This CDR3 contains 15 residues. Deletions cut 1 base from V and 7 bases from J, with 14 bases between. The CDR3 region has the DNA TGTGCCAGCAGCCAAGGGGATGTTAGGGGGAATGAGCAGTTCTTC. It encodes CASSQGDVRGNEQFF.